This T cell receptor beta chain emerged from a study of shared clonotypes between healthy human individuals (dated by TCRdb to about 2020). Context from the whole study: The cohort comprised two women and three men aged 18 to 49 years. Leukapheresis yielded between about 0.94 and 9 billion PBMCs per donor. To increase sequencing depth and limit assay-specific biases, different laboratories used diverse techniques to prepare libraries and sequence TCR repertoires. Blood TCR repertoires of roughly five healthy adults were deeply sequenced to estimate repertoire size and the extent of clonotype sharing between individuals. Per donor, three plates each were used for CD4 naive and CD4 memory, two for CD8 naive, and one for CD8 memory.

TCR CDR3 regions were amplified from genomic DNA by multiplex PCR using the deep immunoSEQ assay. Genomic DNA extracted from each cell subset was distributed evenly over all wells of several immunoSEQ 96-well plates, and each plate served as one replicate. Each replicate PCR for sorted subsets received about 180 ng genomic DNA, equal to 30,000 or so T cell genomes. The purified libraries were quantified using a Qubit 3.0 fluorometer, sized with a Bioanalyzer 2100, and then quantified again using the KAPA Library Quantification kit. A separate single-read 150-cycle Illumina NextSeq 550 flow cell was used to sequence each immunoSEQ 96-well plate. The source study handled its data this way. Because the immunoSEQ output included only junctional sequences and no quality scores, the filtering could not be the same as the filtering used for full-length reads. To assign V/J genes and CDR3, sequences were annotated against IMGT germline references using PyIR, a Python wrapper for IgBLAST v1.9. Reads were filtered out if the reads had weak V/J assignments (E-value above 1e-6), no CDR3, stop codons, out-of-frame junctions, or ambiguous translated residues. A V3J clonotype was defined by an identical inferred V gene, J gene, and CDR3 amino acid sequence. To compute the percentage overlap between repertoires, the number of shared unique clonotypes was divided by the size of the smaller repertoire. Richness of each repertoire was evaluated using RTK rarefaction, the Chao1 estimator, and Recon v2.1 estimates of unobserved clonotypes. Generation probabilities for all TCRbeta clonotypes obtained by the gDNA method from a handful of donors were computed using OLGA. This immuneACCESS table, as held by TCRdb, lists in-frame sequences with V and J called but not all clones. Of the missing ones, under half trace to an unresolved V gene in checked studies; the others have no known cause. The V and J calls and the clone size are those of that table, but D and trimming were determined from the DNA. In all, the sample holds about 2.1 million clones, and 90% to 95% of those were seen once. The ten top clones hold under 2% of the sample.

Notes on this clone: Its antigen is still unknown. Base qualities are not provided; no much larger clone lies one nucleotide away.

Study-level results and caveats: Because the study included only a small number of donors, the genetic and exposure-history diversity represented was limited. Sampling was limited to blood, and TCR repertoires in tissue likely differ from TCR repertoires in blood. Sharing across several donors was observed for approximately 5% of naive CD4, around 3.5% of naive CD8, roughly 2.3% of memory CD4, and over 0.3% of memory CD8 clonotypes. Compared with non-shared clonotypes, the clonotypes found in all four sorted-subset donors had higher generation probabilities. Estimated clonotype richness was generally larger for naive than for memory subsets. Even with the large sequencing depth, rarefaction of the sorted-subset datasets indicated that sequencing was incomplete. Pairwise subsampling led to the expectation that sequencing depth would affect the degree of clonotype sharing among donors.

For the CD8 naive samples, CD45RO-negative cells were positively selected for CCR7, yielding a CD45RA+CCR7+ population from which TemRA cells were excluded. The donors were healthy, HIV-negative adults with no recently reported acute infections or vaccinations. Only Caucasian adults living in Nashville, Tennessee, USA were represented among the donors. Blood was collected by leukapheresis, and PBMCs were isolated by Ficoll-Histopaque density gradient centrifugation and then cryopreserved in liquid nitrogen vapor phase. Analytical flow cytometry was used to check the purity and quantity of each magnetically sorted T cell population. From each sorted fraction, genomic DNA was isolated and quantified by UV absorbance on a Nanodrop 2000c. The CDR3, from cysteine to phenylalanine, totals 14 residues. Only CDR3 DNA is held: 42 bases, read in frame from base 1. Here V drops 6 bases and J drops 4 bases, and the junction holds 6 bases not matched to any gene. Based on the germline V gene, the CDR1 and CDR2 sequences are SGHDT and YYEEEE.

The clonotype comes from a man aged 18 to 30 in good health. Some clones in this sample may be carry-over from other donors' samples. This chain joins TRBV5-6 to TRBJ2-1; 8 central nucleotides agree with TRBD2. Source material: naive CD8+ T cells from PBMCs. The cell subset or site label corresponds to: CD45RA+CCR7+. The CDR3 has the sequence CASNPASGYNEQFF. In nucleotide form, the sequence is TGTGCCAGCAACCCAGCTAGCGGGTACAATGAGCAGTTCTTC.